These 12 T cell receptor beta chains share one sample of origin, sequenced in a study of graft-versus-host responses after intestinal transplantation. The protocol was immunoSEQ multiplex PCR, while the TCRdb copy is restricted to in-frame clones and leaves out a portion. This table holds some 25,000 clones, more than 90% found once. This specimen was PBMCs, taken just over 29 days after intestinal transplant. The receptors here all came from a human patient who received an intestinal transplant, so some T cells may come from the graft donor.

The chain couples TRBV6-5 to TRBJ1-1; D might be TRBD1 (5 bases). This CDR3 has 14 amino acids. Trimming left V 4 bases short and J 5 bases short, with 14 bases between. Per the germline V gene, CDR1 is MNHEY and CDR2 is SVGAGI. The CDR3, as DNA: TGTGCCAGCAGTTCGCAGGGCAGTGAGACTGAAGCTTTCTTT. This gives the protein CASSSQGSETEAFF.

This sequence joins TRBV6-6 and TRBJ2-7; 8 nucleotides agree with TRBD2. This CDR3 spans 15 amino acids. Germline CDR1 reads MNHNY; CDR2 reads SVGAGI (reference sequence). The V and J ends lost 0 bases and 5 bases, in that order; junction bases with no gene match: 6. CDR3 bases: TGTGCCAGCAGTTACTCGGGCGGGAGGAACGACGAGCAGTACTTC. Its translation is CASSYSGGRNDEQYF.

This chain connects TRBV19 to TRBJ2-2, with D unclear. Looked up from germline, CDR1 is LNHDA and CDR2 is SQIVND (reference sequence). The V end was cut by 10 bases, the J end by 4 bases, with 10 bases between. This CDR3 region has 12 residues. The CDR3 coding sequence is TGTGCCACTCGACGGCCCACCGGGGAGCTGTTTTTT. Translation: CATRRPTGELFF.

The chain carries TRBV6-5 and TRBJ1-2, with unresolved D. This CDR3 contains 13 residues. Germline V gives CDR1 MNHEY, CDR2 SVGAGI. Trimming pared 7 bases from V and 8 bases from J, leaving 17 bases between. CDR3 residues: CASKSEKTYGYTF. The CDR3, as DNA: TGTGCCAGCAAGTCGGAGAAAACGTACGGCTACACCTTC.

The V gene is TRBV7-6, the J gene TRBJ1-3, with TRBD1 matching over 9 bases. This CDR3 is built from 15 residues. The junction had 3 bases not matched to a gene; V was cut back by 5 bases and J by 1 base. In germline, CDR1 is SGHVS, CDR2 FNYEAQ. This CDR3 is CASSQGTGSGNTIYF. The CDR3, as DNA: TGTGCCAGCAGCCAAGGGACAGGGTCTGGAAACACCATATATTTT.

The V call is TRBV10-1, the J call TRBJ1-4; TRBD1 matches 9 bases. The trim removed 5 bases at V and 8 bases at J, leaving 6 bases unmatched. The CDR3 extends over 14 amino acids. Per the germline V gene, CDR1 is WNHNN and CDR2 is SYGVQD (reference sequence). The CDR3 loop is CASSKDRGGEKLFF. CDR3 nucleotides: TGCGCCAGCAGTAAGGACAGGGGAGGAGAAAAACTGTTTTTT.

This clone was picked up a small number of times. The J gene is TRBJ1-2, the V gene TRBV6-6, with D unresolved. There are 11 residues in the CDR3. Per germline, CDR1 MNHNY and CDR2 SVGAGI (reference sequence). V was cut by 8 bases and J by 7 bases, with 11 bases left in between. The CDR3 coding sequence is TGTGCCAGCGTCTCCGGGTCTGGCTACACCTTC. Its protein product is CASVSGSGYTF.

The gene calls are TRBV5-6 and TRBJ2-7; 8 nucleotides line up with TRBD1. V lost 1 base and J lost 3; bases outside the gene matches: 3. Germline CDR1 and CDR2: SGHDT and YYEEEE. The CDR3 consists of 14 residues. The DNA for the CDR3 is TGTGCCAGCAGCTTGAGGACAGGGAGCTACGAGCAGTACTTC. It codes for CASSLRTGSYEQYF.

The V call is TRBV2, the J call TRBJ2-6; perhaps D is TRBD1 or TRBD2 (6 bases each). V gave up 7 bases and J gave up 2 bases, with 12 bases separating them. The length of the CDR3 is 15 residues. CDR1 and CDR2 from the germline V gene are SNHLY and FYNNEI. The CDR3, as DNA: TGTGCCAGCACCGGACGGGGGCCTGGGGCCAACGTCCTGACTTTC. The encoded protein is CASTGRGPGANVLTF.

The V gene is TRBV14, the J gene TRBJ1-1; D is unresolved. Trimming stripped 1 base from V and 11 bases from J, with 8 bases between. The CDR3 runs 11 residues. Germline CDR1 is SGHDN and CDR2 is FVKESK. The CDR3 bases are TGTGCCAGCAGCCAAGGCACAGAGGCTTTCTTT. The encoded protein is CASSQGTEAFF. Using reference TRBV14 and TRBJ1-1 for the parts outside the CDR3, the full variable domain is EAGVTQFPSHSVIEKGQTVTLRCDPISGHDNLYWYRRVMGKEIKFLLHFVKESKQDESGMPNNRFLAERTGGTYSTLKVQPAELEDSGVYFCASSQGTEAFFGQGTRLTVV.

The chain carries TRBV7-6 and TRBJ2-5; D tentatively reads TRBD1 or TRBD2 (5 bases each). From germline, CDR1 is SGHVS and CDR2 FNYEAQ. V was clipped by 5 bases and J by 3 bases, with 16 bases between them. The CDR3 sequence is 15 residues long. CDR3 in DNA: TGTGCCAGCAGCCCGGGGCCAGAGGGGAAAGAGACCCAGTACTTC. It encodes CASSPGPEGKETQYF.

This clone was detected once. DNA of the CDR3: TGTGCCAGCAGCTTAGGACAGAACGCGGATACGCAGTATTTT. Its protein product is CASSLGQNADTQYF. The rearrangement links TRBV11-2 to TRBJ2-3; a weak D match, TRBD1 (5 bases). CDR1 is SGHAT and CDR2 is FQNNGV in the germline V gene. The CDR3 extends over 14 amino acids. Trimming took off 1 base at V and 6 bases at J, with 11 bases between the two ends.